The entry below describes one T cell receptor (beta chain). This sample is part of a study of shared T cell receptors in the human thymus. Per germline, CDR1 MNHEY and CDR2 SMNVEV (reference sequence). V lost 3 bases to trimming and J lost 1 base; unmatched junction nucleotides: 15. This CDR3 comprises 19 residues. Here immunoSEQ multiplex PCR was the method, and the copy in TCRdb shows in-frame clones only, minus some. Here the sample spans under 450,000 clones, 95% being singletons. The TCR was taken from a human donor. The specimen was thymocytes. The rearrangement joins TRBV27 to TRBJ2-5; 9 bases fit TRBD2. The CDR3 spells CASSLIFRRREGAQETQYF. The CDR3 coding sequence is TGTGCCAGCAGTTTGATTTTCAGGCGGCGGGAGGGGGCCCAAGAGACCCAGTACTTC.